Shown below are 18 T cell receptor beta chains from a single sample sequenced in a study of cytotoxic CD8 clonotypes in ibrutinib-treated CLL. Libraries were prepared by immunoSEQ multiplex PCR; TCRdb keeps only in-frame clonotypes and omits some of them. The repertoire holds some 46,000 clones, 69% seen once, with more than 10% in the top ten. The sequencing used PBMCs, collected after 12 months of ibrutinib treatment. The origin of the receptors is a human donor with chronic lymphocytic leukemia.

The chain links TRBV4-1 to TRBJ1-4; the match to TRBD1 covers 7 bases. V shed 3 bases, J shed 5 bases, and the junction held 9 bases outside the gene matches. Germline V gene data show CDR1 as MGHRA and CDR2 as YSYEKL. CDR3 length: 16 residues. Here the CDR3 DNA reads TGCGCCAGCAGCCAGCCTCCGGGACAGTTAAATGAAAAACTGTTTTTT. Its translation: CASSQPPGQLNEKLFF.

The chain couples TRBV19 to TRBJ2-3, with a possible D match to TRBD1 (5 bases). CDR1 LNHDA and CDR2 SQIVND come from the germline V gene (reference sequence). The CDR3 runs 13 residues. Trimming took 7 bases from V and 6 from J, leaving 14 bases between them. This CDR3 reads CASIGHNGDTQYF. CDR3 in DNA: TGTGCCAGTATTGGACACAATGGTGATACGCAGTATTTT.

This chain uses TRBV12-5 with TRBJ1-2; D possibly corresponds to TRBD1 (6 bases). V lost 1 base to trimming and J lost 3 bases, with 15 bases between them. Germline CDR1 reads LGHNT; CDR2 reads FRNRAP. The CDR3 is 16 amino acids. CDR3 DNA sequence: TGTGCTAGTGGTTTGGGGGCAGGGGACCTGGACTATGGCTACACCTTC. The encoded protein is CASGLGAGDLDYGYTF.

This clone was detected a few times. J is TRBJ1-1 and V is TRBV18; weak D call: TRBD1 (5 bases). V was trimmed by 2 bases and J by 3 bases, leaving 7 bases between them. Germline V lookup: CDR1 KGHSH, CDR2 LQKENI. There are 13 residues in the CDR3. This CDR3 reads CASSPSRDTEAFF. Here the CDR3 DNA reads TGTGCCAGCTCACCAAGCAGGGACACTGAAGCTTTCTTT.

This clone was picked up a small number of times. The chain joins TRBV10-3 to TRBJ2-3; 14 bases line up with TRBD2. CDR1 is ENHRY and CDR2 is SYGVKD in the germline V gene. Germline trimming cut 4 bases from V and 8 bases from J; bases unmatched to any gene: 5. CDR3 size: 15 residues. The DNA for the CDR3 is TGTGCCATCAGTGTGGGACTAGCGGGGGTCATTACGCAGTATTTT. This encodes CAISVGLAGVITQYF.

The rearrangement uses TRBV30 and TRBJ1-1; D perhaps matches TRBD1 (5 bases). The ends were cut back, 3 bases at V and 8 bases at J, with 13 bases in the middle. Germline CDR1 reads GTSNPN; CDR2 reads SVGIG (reference sequence). This CDR3 spans 12 amino acids. Written as DNA, the CDR3 is TGTGCCTGGAGGCGACAGTTAGAAGAAGCTTTCTTT. Amino acid sequence: CAWRRQLEEAFF.

The rearrangement joins TRBV9 to TRBJ2-7; D is undetermined. The germline gives CDR1 SGDLS, CDR2 YYNGEE. V was cut by 0 bases and J by 5 bases, with 18 bases left in between. The CDR3 loop spans 16 amino acids. For the CDR3, the DNA is TGTGCCAGCAGCGTAGAGTCACACAGAAGTTCCCACGAGCAGTACTTC. Encoded protein: CASSVESHRSSHEQYF.

The chain is built from TRBV7-9 and TRBJ1-2, with D hard to call. The CDR3 is made up of 13 amino acids. Germline CDR1 SEHNR, CDR2 FQNEAQ (reference sequence). V lost 1 base and J 7 bases, leaving 10 bases between the germline ends. This chain's CDR3 is CASSLEAVSGYTF. The CDR3, as DNA: TGTGCCAGCAGCTTAGAGGCAGTCAGTGGCTACACCTTC.

The CDR3 bases are TGTGCCAGCAGCCCGACTACAGGGTCCGGAAACACCATATATTTT. Residues: CASSPTTGSGNTIYF. This rearrangement joins TRBV28 to TRBJ1-3; a possible D gene is TRBD1 (6 bases). In germline, CDR1 is MDHEN, CDR2 SYDVKM. The CDR3 is made up of 15 amino acids. V was cut by 6 bases and J by 4 bases, with 16 bases left in between.

V gene TRBV2 combines with J gene TRBJ2-7, with no clear D. The CDR3 spans 13 residues. Germline V lookup: CDR1 SNHLY, CDR2 FYNNEI. The CDR3, as DNA: TGTGGGTCAAAAGGGATGGATTCCTACGAGCAGTACTTC. Translating gives CGSKGMDSYEQYF.

V is TRBV5-1 and J is TRBJ1-2; tentatively, D is TRBD1 (6 bases). From germline, CDR1 is SGHRS and CDR2 YFSETQ. Trimming pared 5 bases from V and 1 base from J, leaving 15 bases between. The CDR3 covers 15 residues. The CDR3 region has the DNA TGCGCCAGCAGGGGCAGGGGTCCCATTAACTATGGCTACACCTTC. It yields the protein CASRGRGPINYGYTF.

The chain recombines TRBV10-1 with TRBJ2-3; 10 bases match TRBD1. The CDR3 totals 15 residues. CDR1 and CDR2 from the germline V gene are WNHNN and SYGVQD (reference sequence). Trimming removed 4 bases from V and 2 bases from J; junction bases left unmatched: 3. The CDR3 bases are TGCGCCAGCAGTGGACAGGGGGCCGACACAGATACGCAGTATTTT. Its protein product is CASSGQGADTDTQYF.

This clone has just a few counts. The chain has TRBV10-3 and TRBJ1-3; TRBD1 agrees at 7 bases. Germline assignment: CDR1 ENHRY and CDR2 SYGVKD. CDR3 length: 14 amino acids. J lost 6 bases, V lost 4 bases, and 6 bases had no gene match. The CDR3 here is CAISADREPNTIYF. In DNA, the CDR3 is TGTGCCATCAGTGCCGACAGGGAACCAAACACCATATATTTT.

The chain carries TRBV5-1 and TRBJ1-4; 7 nucleotides align to TRBD1. J lost 6 bases, V lost 3 bases, and 8 bases had no gene match. The CDR3 has 15 amino acids. The germline V gene encodes CDR1 SGHRS and CDR2 YFSETQ. The CDR3 here is CASSSTGTADEKLFF. The DNA for the CDR3 is TGCGCCAGCAGCTCAACCGGGACAGCAGATGAAAAACTGTTTTTT.

This clone was seen more than once but under ten times. The chain is built from TRBV2 and TRBJ1-5, with a possible D match to TRBD1 (5 bases). The V gene's germline CDR1 is SNHLY and CDR2 FYNNEI. Trimming took off 9 bases at V and 3 bases at J, with 15 bases between the two ends. The CDR3 consists of 14 residues. The CDR3 spells CASSFGDSNQPQHF. The CDR3 DNA follows: TGTGCCAGTAGTTTCGGGGACTCCAATCAGCCCCAGCATTTT.

The chain uses TRBV11-1 and TRBJ2-3; TRBD2 aligns across 7 bases. The CDR3 runs to 16 residues. The germline gives CDR1 SGHAT, CDR2 FQDESV (reference sequence). The V gene end was trimmed by 1 base and the J gene end by 0 bases; junction bases not matched to a gene: 4. In DNA form, the CDR3 reads TGTGCCAGCAGCTTAGGACTAGCCCTAAGCACAGATACGCAGTATTTT. Encoded protein: CASSLGLALSTDTQYF.

This clone was counted between two and nine times. This chain connects TRBV18 to TRBJ1-1, with D maybe TRBD1 (5 bases). V was clipped by 5 bases and J by 0 bases, with 10 bases between them. The CDR3 is 14 residues long. Germline-derived CDR1 and CDR2 are KGHSH and LQKENI. The CDR3 protein is CASSFGTMNTEAFF. CDR3 nucleotides: TGTGCCAGCTCATTCGGGACTATGAACACTGAAGCTTTCTTT.

This clone was seen a few times. The V and J genes are TRBV6-6 and TRBJ1-1, with D uncertain. There are 13 residues in the CDR3. Germline V lookup: CDR1 MNHNY, CDR2 SVGAGI (reference sequence). V was cut by 2 bases and J by 3 bases, with 7 bases left in between. CDR3 sequence: CASSYRDDTEAFF. The DNA of the CDR3 is TGTGCCAGCAGTTACAGGGATGACACTGAAGCTTTCTTT.